This TCR beta chain is drawn from a study of blood T cell repertoires in COVID-19. Whole-study context: Sources were T cells, B-cell-depleted T cells, or PBMCs; the material itself was cDNA or gDNA.

After removal of 4 bases from V and 2 bases from J, the junction contained 8 bases not matched to a gene. Germline values: CDR1 LGHDT, CDR2 YNNKEL (reference sequence). The CDR3 has 16 amino acids. Seattle participants joined during active infection and were tracked over time. TCRdb keeps only in-frame clones here, not all; method: immunoSEQ multiplex PCR. This sample has roughly 150,000 clones, with 70% to 90% found just once. The gene calls are TRBV3-1 (or the pseudogene TRBV3-2) and TRBJ2-7; 10 bases line up with TRBD2. Sequencing was done on a sample of peripheral blood. This TCR was sampled from a woman aged 80 or older with COVID-19, enrolled during active disease. The CDR3 nucleotides are TGTGCCAGCAGCCGCGAGCCTAGCGGGGGACCCTACGAGCAGTACTTC. Translated: CASSREPSGGPYEQYF.